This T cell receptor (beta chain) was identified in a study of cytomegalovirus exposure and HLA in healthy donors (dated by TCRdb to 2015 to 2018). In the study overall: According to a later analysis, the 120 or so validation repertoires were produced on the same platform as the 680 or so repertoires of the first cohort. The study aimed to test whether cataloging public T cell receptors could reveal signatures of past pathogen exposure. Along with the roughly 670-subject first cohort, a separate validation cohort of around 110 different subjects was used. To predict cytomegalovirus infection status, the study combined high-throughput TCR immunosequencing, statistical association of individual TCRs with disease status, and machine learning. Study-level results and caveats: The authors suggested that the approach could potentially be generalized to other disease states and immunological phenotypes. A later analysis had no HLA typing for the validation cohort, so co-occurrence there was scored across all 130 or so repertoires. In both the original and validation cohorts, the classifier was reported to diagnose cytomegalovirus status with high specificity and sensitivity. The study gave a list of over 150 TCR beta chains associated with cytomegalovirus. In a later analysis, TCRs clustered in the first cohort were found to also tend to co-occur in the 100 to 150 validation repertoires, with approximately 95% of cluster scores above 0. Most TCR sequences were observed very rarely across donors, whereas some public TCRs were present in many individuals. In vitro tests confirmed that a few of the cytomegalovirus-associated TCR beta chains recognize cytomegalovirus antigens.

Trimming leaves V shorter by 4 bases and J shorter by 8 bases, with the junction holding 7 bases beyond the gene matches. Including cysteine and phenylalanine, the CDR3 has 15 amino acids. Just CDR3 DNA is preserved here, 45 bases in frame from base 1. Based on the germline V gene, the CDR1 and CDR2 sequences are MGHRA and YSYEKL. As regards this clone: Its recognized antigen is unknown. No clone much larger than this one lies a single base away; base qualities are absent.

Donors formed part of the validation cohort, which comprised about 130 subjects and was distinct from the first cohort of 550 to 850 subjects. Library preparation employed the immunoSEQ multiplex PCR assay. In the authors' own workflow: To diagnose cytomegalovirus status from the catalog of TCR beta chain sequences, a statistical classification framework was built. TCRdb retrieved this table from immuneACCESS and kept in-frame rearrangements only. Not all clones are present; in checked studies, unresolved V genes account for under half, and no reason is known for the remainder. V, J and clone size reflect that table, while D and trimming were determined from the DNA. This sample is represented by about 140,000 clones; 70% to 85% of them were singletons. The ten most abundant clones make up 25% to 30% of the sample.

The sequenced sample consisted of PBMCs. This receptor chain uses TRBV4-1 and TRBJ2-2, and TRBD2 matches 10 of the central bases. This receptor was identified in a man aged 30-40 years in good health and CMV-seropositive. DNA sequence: TGCGCCAGCAGCCTCCACAGCGGGGGGGCGGGGGAGCTGTTTTTT. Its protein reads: CASSLHSGGAGELFF.